This paragraph reports one T cell receptor (beta chain). This receptor's antigen is unknown. No much larger clone exists at a distance of one base, and base qualities are not known. Peripheral blood CD8+ and CD4+ T cells from healthy donors, Susac syndrome patients and multiple sclerosis patients were profiled by high-throughput TCR beta sequencing. The multiple sclerosis controls were treatment-naive patients whose relapsing-remitting disease, either stable or active, fulfilled the revised McDonald criteria. Bulk CD8+ and CD4+ T cells were purified by magnetic negative isolation, while CD8+ TEMRA cells were enriched using FACS. Blood was drawn into EDTA tubes, processed within 24 hours, and PBMCs were isolated by density gradient centrifugation. PBMCs destined for TCR sequencing were cryopreserved in liquid nitrogen and later thawed in a 37 °C water bath. The sorted or isolated CD4+, CD8+ and CD8+ TEMRA cells had a purity of 90% or higher.

RNA was extracted using the RNeasy kit, and roughly 0.5 to 1 ug of the RNA was reverse transcribed with random hexamers. The immunoSEQ multiplex PCR assay, which covers 54 Vbeta and 13 Jbeta segments, was used to amplify TCR beta CDR3 regions. PCR amplification bias was corrected using a synthetic template baseline for primer optimization and computational correction. On the study's bioinformatics: Reads were assigned to V, D and J genes according to IMGT and analyzed in immunoSEQ Analyzer, with only productive sequences retained. Clonality was calculated as one minus the Shannon entropy normalized by log2 of the number of productive unique sequences. For each patient and control, public and private clones were evaluated among the 100 most prevalent clones. Susac-specific clones were defined as absent from healthy and MS cohorts, around 1,000 published viral clones and other ImmuneACCESS disease sequences. TCRdb reprocessing: public reads trimmed at Q25 with fastp, clones called with MiXCR, in-frame beta chains kept. Each CDR3 protein appears once, grouped with its most common genes and DNA. The V and J calls and clone size come from TCRdb's table, not from the authors' own analysis. The sample table records more than 200,000 distinct CDR3 sequences; 93% of these occur just once. The ten top clones hold around 0.07% of the sample.

The entry originates in a study of CD8 T cells in Susac syndrome (dated by TCRdb to about 2019). Concerning the study at large: The study used repertoire sequencing to test whether antigen drove CD8+ T cell activation and differentiation in Susac syndrome. The paper's findings and limits, for the study overall: The TCR sequencing and HLA analysis was acknowledged to have included a relatively small number of individuals.

What was sequenced was CD4+ T cells from PBMCs. The receptor's source is a human donor with multiple sclerosis.

The CDR3 protein is CASSPRDFRPTDSYEQYF. DNA sequence: TGTGCCAGCAGCCCTAGGGACTTCCGACCCACCGACTCCTACGAGCAGTACTTC. The chain joins TRBV13 to TRBJ2-7; TRBD2 is a weak D gene call, 6 bases matching. The trim is 5 bases for V and 0 bases for J, with a gap of 23 bases between the germline ends. CDR3 length: 18 amino acids, cysteine to phenylalanine. Here the CDR3 DNA is all that survives: 54 bases in frame from base 1. Per the germline V gene (reference sequence), PRHDT is the CDR1 and FYEKMQ is the CDR2.